This TCR beta chain was identified in a study of T cells in Graves' hyperthyroidism and ophthalmopathy (dated by TCRdb to about 2019). Study-level background: Peripheral blood was collected at initial diagnosis, before any treatment. A discovery cohort of about 100 patients, 43 with Graves' ophthalmopathy and about 58 with stable Graves' hyperthyroidism, was used to find distinguishing TCR V-J signatures. Prospective prediction of ophthalmopathy was tested in an independent validation cohort of about 19 hyperthyroidism patients and some 17 patients who later progressed to ophthalmopathy. For training and testing, the 110 or so patients in the discovery cohort were randomly divided in a 7:3 ratio. Thyroid tissue and blood T-cell repertoires from over 5 Graves' hyperthyroidism patients were also compared in the study. After sampling, hyperthyroidism patients received methimazole starting at 30 mg daily, and ophthalmopathy patients received high-dose intravenous methylprednisolone. The paper reports TCR Vbeta CDR3 sequencing of some 140 peripheral blood samples: over 40 ophthalmopathy, 70 to 85 hyperthyroidism and approximately 17 progressor patients.

Notes on this clonotype: Its target antigen remains unknown. Base qualities are not at hand, and no much larger clone is one base apart.

Looking up the germline V gene (reference sequence) yields CDR1 LNHNV and CDR2 YYDKDF. The CDR3 runs 14 amino acids, cysteine and phenylalanine included. Only the CDR3 region is kept as DNA, spanning 42 bases read in frame from base 1. Trimming takes 6 bases from V and 2 bases from J, and the germline ends sit 12 bases apart. Amplification of TCR beta CDR3 regions was carried out from RNA transcripts. The first round of RT-PCR for the TCR CDR3 was performed with the HTBI primer set and the Qiagen OneStep RT-PCR kit. Libraries were constructed in a second round of multiplex PCR, after which size selection and purification were performed. Libraries were sequenced paired-end with 100 bp reads on an Illumina HiSeq2000. Per the authors' processing: SOAPnuke was used to process the raw data, with reads discarded if the reads contained adapters or uncalled bases, had a mean Phred below 15, or lacked an exact constant-primer or identifier match. High-quality paired reads were merged using COPE v1.2.5, and each unique nucleotide sequence was defined as a clonotype. Clonotypes were aligned to IMGT TRBV, TRBD and TRBJ reference segments using MiTCR v1.1. The analysis was restricted to V-J combinations with a frequency above 0.0001, which together covered over 99% of the repertoires. A TCS score was defined as the ratio between F50 (clonal expansion) and ExV (chaos), using BLOSUM62-based TCRdist between CDR3 peptides within each V-J. Welch's t-statistics and random forest reduced several hundred V-J features to 10 to 15, which were used in a naive Bayes classifier (R e1071). TCRdb trimmed public reads at Q25 via fastp, called clones via MiXCR and kept in-frame beta chains. CDR3 protein duplicates are merged, each entry listing the most common genes and DNA. TCRdb assigned the V and J calls; the authors' analysis was not used. The sample profile shows a few hundred thousand distinct CDR3 sequences; 15% to 17% of them were found once. The top ten constitute around 7.3% of the sample.

The research as a whole found: Most expanded thyroid clonotypes (frequency above 0.001) were also detected in blood, a finding suggesting that blood repertoires may reflect thyroid immune responses. In validation, the model predicted progression to ophthalmopathy a median of approximately 6.6 months before onset, with roughly 71% sensitivity and almost 75% specificity. Sample size was not statistically predetermined, and investigators were not blinded to group allocation. In cross-validation, a model built on a 13 V-J signature told ophthalmopathy apart from stable hyperthyroidism with approximately 90% sensitivity and approximately 81% specificity, and in testing the same model reached 80%/75%.

Stable Graves' hyperthyroidism was defined as no progression to ophthalmopathy during 18 months of follow-up. The hyperthyroidism patients were between 18 and 65 years old and newly diagnosed, with a disease duration of less than 2 months. The study excluded patients with uncontrolled infections, other autoimmune diseases, pregnancy or lactation. Diagnoses were based on clinical symptoms, serum thyroxine and TRAb, thyroid ultrasound and orbital computed tomography. PBMCs were separated from 10 ml of fresh peripheral blood using Ficoll-Paque density gradient centrifugation. Total RNA was extracted with Trizol reagent, and quality was checked on an Agilent 2100 Bioanalyzer.

The chain employs TRBV15 and TRBJ2-3, with a tentative D call of TRBD1 or TRBD2, each matching 5 bases. Sequencing was performed on blood. The clonotype was recovered from a woman in her 30s with Graves' hyperthyroidism. The nucleotide sequence is TGTGCCACCAGTTCCGGGACCACCACAGATACGCAGTATTTT. This is translated as CATSSGTTTDTQYF.